These 19 T cell receptor beta chains were sequenced from one sample in a study of blood T cell repertoires in COVID-19. Measured with immunoSEQ multiplex PCR; TCRdb has only the in-frame clones, and not every one. The sample records around 270,000 clones, around 87% being singletons. Sequenced input: peripheral blood. These receptors all come from a woman in her fifties or sixties with COVID-19, enrolled during active disease.

The J gene is TRBJ1-5, the V gene TRBV7-8; 9 bases line up with TRBD1. The junction had 3 bases not matched to a gene; V was cut back by 1 base and J by 5 bases. CDR1 and CDR2 from the germline V gene are SGHVS and FQNEAQ. The CDR3 spans 15 residues. DNA for the CDR3: TGTGCCAGCAGCTTAGGCGGGACAGGGTATCAGCCCCAGCATTTT. This translates into CASSLGGTGYQPQHF.

The chain recombines TRBV28 with TRBJ1-5, with 11 bases aligning to TRBD1. Germline V gene sequence: CDR1 MDHEN, CDR2 SYDVKM. The CDR3 loop spans 14 amino acids. Trimming took 6 bases from V and 6 from J; bases not matched to a gene: 4. In nucleotides, the CDR3 is TGTGCCAGCAGAGGACAGGGGGCAAGTCAGCCCCAGCATTTT. Protein: CASRGQGASQPQHF.

The chain has TRBV28 and TRBJ2-7; D is perhaps TRBD1 (5 bases). This CDR3 region has 13 residues. V was trimmed by 6 bases and J by 4 bases, leaving 13 bases between them. Germline V gene sequence: CDR1 MDHEN, CDR2 SYDVKM. The CDR3 spells CASRRRQPYEQYF. CDR3 DNA sequence: TGTGCCAGCAGACGCAGACAGCCATACGAGCAGTACTTC.

V and J are TRBV27 and TRBJ2-1; a weak D match, TRBD1 (5 bases). Germline-derived CDR1 and CDR2 are MNHEY and SMNVEV (reference sequence). Between the trimmed V and J ends, which lost 7 bases and 0 bases, there was a span of 7 bases. The length of the CDR3 is 13 residues. The CDR3 coding sequence is TGTGCCAGCACCGACAGCTCCTACAATGAGCAGTTCTTC. Amino acids: CASTDSSYNEQFF.

This clone was recorded once. The chain carries TRBV6-6 and TRBJ2-7; the match to TRBD1 covers 7 bases. This CDR3 spans 14 amino acids. V shed 4 bases, J shed 7 bases, and the junction held 10 bases outside the gene matches. Germline V gives CDR1 MNHNY, CDR2 SVGAGI (reference sequence). The CDR3 coding sequence is TGTGCCAGCAGTTCTCGGGACAGCCGAGGGGAGCAGTACTTC. As protein: CASSSRDSRGEQYF.

CDR3 nucleotides: TGCGCCAGCAGCTTGGAGGGGGCGGAGGGCTACACCTTC. Translated, it gives CASSLEGAEGYTF. This chain connects TRBV5-1 to TRBJ1-2; 7 bases agree with TRBD1. The CDR3 contains 13 residues. V shed 0 bases, J shed 8 bases, and the junction held 4 bases outside the gene matches. Germline V gene lookup returns CDR1 SGHRS and CDR2 YFSETQ. Filled out from reference TRBV5-1 and TRBJ1-2, the complete variable domain reads KAGVTQTPRYLIKTRGQQVTLSCSPISGHRSVSWYQQTPGQGLQFLFEYFSETQRNKGNFPGRFSGRQFSNSRSEMNVSTLELGDSALYLCASSLEGAEGYTFGSGTRLTVV.

The J gene is TRBJ2-2, the V gene TRBV15; 15 bases line up with TRBD2. J gave up 4 bases and V 3 bases, and 3 bases lay outside the gene matches. In germline, CDR1 is LNHNV, CDR2 YYDKDF (reference sequence). This CDR3 is built from 17 residues. The CDR3 nucleotides are TGTGCCACCAGCAGGGGACTAGCGGGAGGACTCACCGGGGAGCTGTTTTTT. Its translation is CATSRGLAGGLTGELFF.

This clone has more than one count but fewer than ten. The CDR3 DNA sequence: TGTGCCAGCAGAGGGGTAACGGACACCGGGGAGCTGTTTTTT. The encoded protein is CASRGVTDTGELFF. The J gene is TRBJ2-2, the V gene TRBV28; the D gene is possibly TRBD1 (5 bases). CDR1 is MDHEN and CDR2 is SYDVKM in the germline V gene. This CDR3 contains 14 residues. Between the trimmed V and J ends, which lost 6 bases and 3 bases, there was a span of 11 bases.

The rearrangement uses TRBV6-5 and TRBJ1-1; maybe TRBD1 (5 bases). The V end was cut by 5 bases, the J end by 4 bases, with 14 bases between. CDR1 MNHEY and CDR2 SVGAGI come from the germline V gene. CDR3 length: 14 amino acids. CDR3 bases: TGTGCCAGCAGTACCAGCCGGGGACTCACTGAAGCTTTCTTT. This gives the protein CASSTSRGLTEAFF.

This clone was detected a few times. This chain uses TRBV27 with TRBJ2-1; 16 bases match TRBD2. Germline CDR1 and CDR2: MNHEY and SMNVEV (reference sequence). V dropped 6 bases and J dropped 0; count of bases not matched to a gene: 11. The CDR3 extends over 20 amino acids. CDR3 nucleotide sequence: TGTGCCAGCAGGACCGAAACCGGGACTAGCGGGAGGGCCTCCTACAATGAGCAGTTCTTC. It encodes CASRTETGTSGRASYNEQFF.

This clone was recorded only once. J is TRBJ2-2 and V is TRBV29-1, with a weak D call TRBD1 (6 bases). The ends were cut back, 3 bases at V and 4 bases at J, with 9 bases in the middle. The CDR3 runs to 13 residues. CDR1 SQVTM and CDR2 ANQGSEA come from the germline V gene. The CDR3 is CSVDAGVTGELFF. In DNA form, the CDR3 reads TGCAGCGTTGACGCAGGGGTCACCGGGGAGCTGTTTTTT.

This rearrangement joins TRBV6-5 to TRBJ2-7, with a weak D call TRBD2 (6 bases). The V gene's germline CDR1 is MNHEY and CDR2 SVGAGI. This CDR3 spans 12 amino acids. The V end was cut by 4 bases, the J end by 6 bases, with 10 bases between. This CDR3 reads CASSSLTSEQYF. The CDR3 DNA follows: TGTGCCAGCAGTTCCCTGACTAGCGAGCAGTACTTC.

Concerning this clone: Distinct nucleotide sequences in the sample also encode this CDR3. This chain connects TRBV6-5 to TRBJ1-5; D not resolved. V lost 3 bases and J lost 4, with 13 bases in between. Germline values: CDR1 MNHEY, CDR2 SVGAGI. CDR3 length: 15 residues. The CDR3 DNA is TGTGCCAGCAGTTATCGAGGCAGCGGGAATCAGCCCCAGCATTTT. As protein: CASSYRGSGNQPQHF.

V is TRBV5-1 and J is TRBJ2-3; 7 positions agree with TRBD1. Trimming at V came to 4 bases and at J to 6 bases, leaving 8 bases not matched to a gene. The CDR3 length is 14 residues. CDR1 and CDR2 from the germline V gene are SGHRS and YFSETQ. CDR3 nucleotides: TGCGCCAGCAGCGATAGACAGGGACGGGATACGCAGTATTTT. Residues: CASSDRQGRDTQYF.

This chain links TRBV25-1 with TRBJ2-1; 11 bases agree with TRBD2. CDR1 and CDR2 from the germline V gene are MGHDK and SYGVNS. This CDR3 region has 13 residues. V was clipped by 8 bases and J by 7 bases; unmatched bases: 4. CDR3 region: CASELAGVNEQFF. In DNA form, the CDR3 reads TGTGCCAGCGAACTAGCGGGAGTGAATGAGCAGTTCTTC.

V is TRBV7-2 and J is TRBJ2-5; 13 nucleotides agree with TRBD2. With 5 bases clipped from V and 5 bases from J, the junction kept 5 bases outside the gene matches. The CDR3 totals 15 residues. Germline V gene sequence: CDR1 SGHTA, CDR2 FQGNSA. The CDR3 region has the DNA TGTGCCAGCAGCGCAACTAGCGGGAGGGTGGAGACCCAGTACTTC. Its translation is CASSATSGRVETQYF.

The sample holds one count of this clone. An end of the junction differs from the germline gene, which may be a read error. The chain couples TRBV18 to TRBJ1-5; D perhaps matches TRBD1 (6 bases). CDR1 and CDR2 from the germline V gene are KGHSH and LQKENI. The CDR3 has 14 residues. This chain's CDR3 is CASSPTGSDQPQHF. The CDR3 DNA reads as TGTGCCAGCTCACCGACAGGTAGCGATCAGCCCCAGCATTTT.

The chain combines TRBV5-1 with TRBJ2-1; D remains unclear. V was shortened by 4 bases and J by 6 bases, with 8 bases between the two germline ends. Germline CDR1 and CDR2: SGHRS and YFSETQ. This CDR3 contains 12 residues. The CDR3 here is CASSREINEQFF. The CDR3 DNA reads as TGCGCCAGCAGCCGCGAGATCAATGAGCAGTTCTTC.

The chain links TRBV25-1 to TRBJ1-1, with no clear D. Germline-derived CDR1 and CDR2 are MGHDK and SYGVNS. CDR3 length equals 12 residues. Trimming pared 4 bases from V and 7 bases from J, leaving 10 bases between. The CDR3 region is CASSVAGVEAFF. In nucleotides, the CDR3 is TGTGCCAGCAGTGTCGCAGGTGTTGAAGCTTTCTTT.